The count of the clone carrying this T cell receptor (beta chain) is one. The data were obtained in a study of blood T cell repertoires in COVID-19. Background on the study: Sites in the United States, Italy and Spain provided acute and convalescent COVID-19 samples.

Original analysis: Amplification of reference gene primers provided the estimated nucleated cell counts. Clones were read by immunoSEQ multiplex PCR, and TCRdb kept only the in-frame ones, dropping some. The DNA was the basis for D and trimming; V, J and clone size are from that table. This repertoire shows roughly 41,000 clones, around nine tenths found once; its top ten account for 12%. Germline V CDR1 and CDR2: KGHSH, LQKENI. The CDR3 covers 15 residues. The V and J ends lost 6 bases and 0 bases respectively, with 12 bases between them. The genes are TRBV18 and TRBJ2-4; no reliable D call. The receptor comes from a man aged 55-75 years with active COVID-19. Sample: peripheral blood. CDR3 in DNA: TGTGCCAGCTCTCCCTTCGGAGCAGCCAAAAACATTCAGTACTTC. Translated: CASSPFGAAKNIQYF.